These 10 T cell receptor beta chains came from one sample sequenced in a study of T cells after yellow fever vaccination. Using its own MiXCR run on the 5' RACE reads, TCRdb lists one record per CDR3 protein. The sample lists 620,000 or so distinct CDR3 sequences, over 9% occurring once. The material sequenced was PBMCs, taken on the day of the yellow fever booster vaccination. All receptors come from a man under 40 who received the YFV17D yellow fever vaccine.

The chain recombines TRBV5-1 with TRBJ2-7; 7 bases match TRBD1. Germline assignment: CDR1 SGHRS and CDR2 YFSETQ. The CDR3 has 15 amino acids. V dropped 0 bases and J dropped 1; count of bases not matched to a gene: 4. The CDR3 coding sequence is TGCGCCAGCAGCTTGGATCGGGACAGATCCTACGAGCAGTACTTC. As protein: CASSLDRDRSYEQYF.

This clonotype was observed a few times. V is TRBV14 and J is TRBJ2-1; D may correspond to TRBD1 or TRBD2 (5 bases each). From germline, CDR1 is SGHDN and CDR2 FVKESK. Between the trimmed V and J ends, which lost 1 base and 5 bases, there was a span of 21 bases. The CDR3 runs to 18 residues. The CDR3: CASSQVFRLRDPNNEQFF. CDR3 sequence (DNA): TGTGCCAGCAGCCAAGTTTTCAGGCTCAGGGACCCAAACAATGAGCAGTTCTTC. Variable domain in full (rest from reference TRBV14 and TRBJ2-1): EAGVTQFPSHSVIEKGQTVTLRCDPISGHDNLYWYRRVMGKEIKFLLHFVKESKQDESGMPNNRFLAERTGGTYSTLKVQPAELEDSGVYFCASSQVFRLRDPNNEQFFGPGTRLTVL.

The sample holds many counts of this clonotype. The rearrangement uses TRBV15 and TRBJ2-3, with TRBD2 as a possible D gene (6 bases). The germline V gene encodes CDR1 LNHNV and CDR2 YYDKDF (reference sequence). V was trimmed by 3 bases and J by 6 bases, leaving 10 bases between them. The CDR3 covers 13 residues. The DNA of the CDR3 is TGTGCCACCAGCAGCCGGAGGGCGGATACGCAGTATTTT. This sequence encodes CATSSRRADTQYF.

The chain combines TRBV18 with TRBJ2-2; D may match TRBD1 or TRBD2 (6 bases each). This CDR3 comprises 18 residues. V was shortened by 0 bases and J by 8 bases, with 22 bases between the two germline ends. Germline V gives CDR1 KGHSH, CDR2 LQKENI. This CDR3 is CASSPPSGGTNPTGELFF. The CDR3 nucleotides read TGTGCCAGCTCACCACCTTCTGGCGGGACAAATCCCACGGGGGAGCTGTTTTTT.

This clonotype has just a few counts. The V and J genes are TRBV29-1 and TRBJ1-1, with D unresolved. Trimming shortened V by 7 bases and J by 1 base, and 10 bases separated the two germline ends. Germline V gene sequence: CDR1 SQVTM, CDR2 ANQGSEA. CDR3 length: 12 amino acids. The CDR3 sequence is CSERPTNTEAFF. DNA of the CDR3: TGCAGCGAACGACCGACGAACACTGAAGCTTTCTTT. Full variable domain (rest looked up from reference TRBV29-1 and TRBJ1-1): SAVISQKPSRDICQRGTSLTIQCQVDSQVTMMFWYRQQPGQSLTLIATANQGSEATYESGFVIDKFPISRPNLTFSTLTVSNMSPEDSSIYLCSERPTNTEAFFGQGTRLTVV.

V is TRBV6-1 and J is TRBJ2-7; 10 bases are shared with TRBD2. This CDR3 comprises 15 residues. Per the germline V gene, CDR1 is MNHNS and CDR2 is SASEGT. Trimming at V came to 6 bases and at J to 4 bases, leaving 9 bases not matched to a gene. The CDR3 reads CASRQTSGLTYEQYF. Here the CDR3 DNA reads TGTGCCAGCAGACAGACTAGCGGGCTTACTTACGAGCAGTACTTC.

This clonotype was observed a few times. The chain joins TRBV12-3 or TRBV12-4 to TRBJ2-7; D is unclear. There are 14 residues in the CDR3. V lost 3 bases and J 2 bases, leaving 11 bases between the germline ends. CDR3 nucleotide sequence: TGTGCCAGCAGTTTCAGGAGAGAGACCTACGAGCAGTACTTC. This gives the protein CASSFRRETYEQYF.

This chain joins TRBV7-9 and TRBJ2-3, with D possibly matching TRBD2 (5 bases). Germline values: CDR1 SEHNR, CDR2 FQNEAQ (reference sequence). The CDR3 runs to 14 residues. Trimming cost V 4 bases and J 6 bases, with 14 bases left between them. The CDR3 sequence: CASSSTRVPDTQYF. As DNA, the CDR3 is TGTGCCAGCAGCTCAACTAGGGTGCCGGATACGCAGTATTTT.

Only a few counts were recorded for this clonotype. The CDR3 region has the DNA TGTGCCACCCAGTCAGGGGGTAGCAATCAGCCCCAGCATTTT. Its translation: CATQSGGSNQPQHF. The chain recombines TRBV12-3 or TRBV12-4 with TRBJ1-5; 7 nucleotides align to TRBD1. The junction had 6 bases not matched to a gene; V was cut back by 10 bases and J by 0 bases. CDR3 length: 14 amino acids.

There are many counts of this clonotype. The chain uses TRBV29-1 and TRBJ2-1; the match to TRBD2 covers 7 bases. With 4 bases clipped from V and 4 bases from J, the junction kept 4 bases outside the gene matches. Germline lookup yields CDR1 SQVTM and CDR2 ANQGSEA. There are 13 residues in the CDR3. As DNA, the CDR3 is TGCAGCGTTGCTACTAGCGTGTACAATGAGCAGTTCTTC. The encoded protein is CSVATSVYNEQFF.